The entry below gives a single T cell receptor beta chain sequence along with its context. This sample is drawn from a study of blood T cell repertoires in COVID-19. The CDR3 has 14 amino acids. J gave up 6 bases and V 2 bases, and 6 bases lay outside the gene matches. The germline V gene encodes CDR1 LNHDA and CDR2 SQIVND (reference sequence). Each participant's cohort was designated according to participant-reported clinical history. Before being deemed recovered, Cohort 3 donors had two negative PCRs, clearance, or symptom resolution. Using immunoSEQ multiplex PCR, the repertoire was profiled, and TCRdb retains in-frame clones only, with some absent. Of about 250,000 clones listed, 85% to 95% are singletons.

Sequenced input: PBMCs or T cells enriched from blood (not recorded which). This chain uses TRBV19 with TRBJ2-7; 8 bases are shared with TRBD2. The TCR sequence derives from a woman under 30 who had recovered from COVID-19. The DNA of the CDR3 is TGTGCCAGTAGTATACTAGCGGGTCTCGGCGAGCAGTACTTC. Encoded protein: CASSILAGLGEQYF.